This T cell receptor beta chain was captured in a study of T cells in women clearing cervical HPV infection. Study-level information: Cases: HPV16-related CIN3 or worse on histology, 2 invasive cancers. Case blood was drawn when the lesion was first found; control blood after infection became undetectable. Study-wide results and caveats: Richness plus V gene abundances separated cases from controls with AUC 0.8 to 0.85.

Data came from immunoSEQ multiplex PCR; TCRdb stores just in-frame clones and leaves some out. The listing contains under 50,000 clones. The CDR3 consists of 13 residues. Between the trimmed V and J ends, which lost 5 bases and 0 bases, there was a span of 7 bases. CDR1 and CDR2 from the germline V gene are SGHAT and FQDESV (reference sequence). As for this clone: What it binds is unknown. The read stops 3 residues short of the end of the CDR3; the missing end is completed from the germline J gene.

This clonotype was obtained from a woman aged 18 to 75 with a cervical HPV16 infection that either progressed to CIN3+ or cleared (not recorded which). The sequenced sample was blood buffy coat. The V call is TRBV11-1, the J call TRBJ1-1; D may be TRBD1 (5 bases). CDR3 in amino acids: CASSSRVNTEAFF. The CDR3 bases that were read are TGTGCCAGCAGCAGCAGGGTGAACACTGAA.